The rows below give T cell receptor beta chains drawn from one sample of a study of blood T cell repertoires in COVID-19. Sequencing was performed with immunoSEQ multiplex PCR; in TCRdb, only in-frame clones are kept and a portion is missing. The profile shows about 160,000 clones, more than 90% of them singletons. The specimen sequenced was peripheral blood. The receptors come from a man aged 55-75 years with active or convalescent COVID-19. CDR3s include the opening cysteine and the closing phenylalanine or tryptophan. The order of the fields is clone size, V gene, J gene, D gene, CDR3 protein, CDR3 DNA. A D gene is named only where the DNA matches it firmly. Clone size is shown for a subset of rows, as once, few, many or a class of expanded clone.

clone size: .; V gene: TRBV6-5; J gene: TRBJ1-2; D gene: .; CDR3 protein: CASRQEYGYTF; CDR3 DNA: TGTGCCAGCAGACAGGAGTATGGCTACACCTTC
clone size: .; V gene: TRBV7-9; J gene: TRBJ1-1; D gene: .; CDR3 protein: CASSRTGRGEGAFF; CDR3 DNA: TGTGCCAGCAGCCGGACGGGCAGGGGCGAGGGAGCTTTCTTT
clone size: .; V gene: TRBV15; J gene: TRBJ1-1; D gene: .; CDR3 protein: CATSRDVEVSTEAFF; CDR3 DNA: TGTGCCACCAGCAGAGATGTGGAGGTCAGCACTGAAGCTTTCTTT
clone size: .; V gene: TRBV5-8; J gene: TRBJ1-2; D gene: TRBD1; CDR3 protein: CASSLGRDRVGYTF; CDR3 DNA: TGTGCCAGCAGCTTGGGCCGGGACAGGGTTGGCTACACCTTC
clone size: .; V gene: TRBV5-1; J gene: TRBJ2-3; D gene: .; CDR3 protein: CASSFPTRGSSDTQYF; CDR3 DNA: TGCGCCAGCAGCTTTCCTACTAGGGGGAGCTCAGATACGCAGTATTTT
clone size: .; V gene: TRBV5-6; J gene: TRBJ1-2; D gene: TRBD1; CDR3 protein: CASTKDRVGYGYTF; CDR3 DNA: TGTGCCAGCACCAAAGACAGGGTCGGTTATGGCTACACCTTC
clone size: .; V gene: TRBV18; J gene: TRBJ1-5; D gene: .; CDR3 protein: CASSPSGNQPQHF; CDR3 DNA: TGTGCCAGCTCACCATCCGGGAATCAGCCCCAGCATTTT
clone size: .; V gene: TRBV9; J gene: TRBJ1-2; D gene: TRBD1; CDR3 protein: CASSPSQGQRLNYGYTF; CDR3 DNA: TGTGCCAGCAGCCCTTCCCAGGGACAGAGACTTAACTATGGCTACACCTTC
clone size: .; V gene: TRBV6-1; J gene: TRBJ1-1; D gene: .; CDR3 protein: CASSEGGTLREAFF; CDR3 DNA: TGTGCCAGCAGTGAAGGGGGGACACTTCGGGAAGCTTTCTTT
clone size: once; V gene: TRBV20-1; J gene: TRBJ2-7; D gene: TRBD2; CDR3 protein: CSASGAGGLYEQYF; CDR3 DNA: TGCAGTGCTAGTGGTGCGGGGGGGCTCTACGAGCAGTACTTC
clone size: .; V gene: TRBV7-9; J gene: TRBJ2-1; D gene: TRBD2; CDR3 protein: CASSIRTSGSLGPGEQFF; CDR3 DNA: TGTGCCAGCAGTATAAGGACTAGCGGGAGCCTGGGGCCTGGTGAGCAGTTCTTC
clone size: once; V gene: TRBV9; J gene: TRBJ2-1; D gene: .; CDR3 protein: CASSSGPAAYNEQFF; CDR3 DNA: TGTGCCAGCAGCAGCGGCCCGGCGGCGTACAATGAGCAGTTCTTC
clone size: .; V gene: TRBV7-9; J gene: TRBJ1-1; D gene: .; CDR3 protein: CASHWGGMDTEAFF; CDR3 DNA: TGTGCCAGCCACTGGGGAGGCATGGACACTGAAGCTTTCTTT
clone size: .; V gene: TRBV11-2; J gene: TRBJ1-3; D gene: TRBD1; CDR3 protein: CASSLSPTGGTGNTIYF; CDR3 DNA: TGTGCCAGCAGCTTAAGTCCGACAGGGGGCACTGGAAACACCATATATTTT
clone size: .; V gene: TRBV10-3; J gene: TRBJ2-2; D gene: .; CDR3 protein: CAISETQGFRTGELFF; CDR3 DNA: TGTGCCATCAGTGAGACTCAGGGATTTCGCACCGGGGAGCTGTTTTTT
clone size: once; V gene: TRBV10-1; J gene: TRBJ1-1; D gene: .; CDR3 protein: CASSESGGRRNTEAFF; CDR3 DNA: TGCGCCAGCAGTGAGTCCGGGGGACGGAGGAACACTGAAGCTTTCTTT
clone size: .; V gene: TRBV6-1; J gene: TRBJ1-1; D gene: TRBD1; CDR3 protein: CASSETGGRTEAFF; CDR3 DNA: TGTGCCAGCAGTGAAACAGGGGGCCGCACTGAAGCTTTCTTT
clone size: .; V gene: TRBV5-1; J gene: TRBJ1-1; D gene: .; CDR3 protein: CASSLWGGDIPEAFF; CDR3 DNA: TGCGCCAGCAGCTTGTGGGGAGGAGACATACCTGAAGCTTTCTTT
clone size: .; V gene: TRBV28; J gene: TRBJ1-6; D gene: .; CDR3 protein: CASSNDIHSYNSPLHF; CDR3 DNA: TGTGCCAGCAGTAACGACATCCACTCTTATAATTCACCCCTCCACTTT
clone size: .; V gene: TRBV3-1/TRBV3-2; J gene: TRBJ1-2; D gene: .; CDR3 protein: CASSQEGGSYGYTF; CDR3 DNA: TGTGCCAGCAGCCAAGAAGGAGGGAGCTATGGCTACACCTTC
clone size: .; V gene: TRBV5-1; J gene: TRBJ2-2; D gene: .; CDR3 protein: CASRLTGELFF; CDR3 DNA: TGCGCCAGCAGACTCACCGGGGAGCTGTTTTTT
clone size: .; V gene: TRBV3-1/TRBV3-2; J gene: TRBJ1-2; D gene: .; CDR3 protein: CASSQVSWGHGYGYTF; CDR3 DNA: TGTGCCAGCAGCCAAGTTTCTTGGGGCCACGGGTATGGCTACACCTTC
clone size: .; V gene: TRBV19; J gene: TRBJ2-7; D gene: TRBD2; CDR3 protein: CASSTGTSGANEQYF; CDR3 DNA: TGTGCCAGTAGCACCGGGACTAGCGGGGCTAACGAGCAGTACTTC
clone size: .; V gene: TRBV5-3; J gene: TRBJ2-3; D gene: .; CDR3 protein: CARSLSADTDTQYF; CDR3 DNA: TGTGCCAGAAGCTTGTCTGCGGACACAGATACGCAGTATTTT
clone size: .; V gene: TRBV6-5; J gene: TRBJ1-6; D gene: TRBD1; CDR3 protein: CASSRQGAGSPLHF; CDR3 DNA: TGTGCCAGCAGCCGACAGGGGGCAGGATCACCCCTCCACTTT
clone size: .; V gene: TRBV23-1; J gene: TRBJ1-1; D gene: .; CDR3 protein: CASSQSQGLQNTEAFF; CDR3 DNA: TGCGCCAGCAGTCAATCTCAGGGGTTGCAGAACACTGAAGCTTTCTTT
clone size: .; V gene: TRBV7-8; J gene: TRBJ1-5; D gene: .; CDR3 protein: CASSLARGEYSNQPQHF; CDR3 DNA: TGTGCCAGCAGCTTAGCGCGCGGAGAATATAGCAATCAGCCCCAGCATTTT
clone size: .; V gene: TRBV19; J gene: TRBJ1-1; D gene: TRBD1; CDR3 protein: CASKTDRLNTEAFF; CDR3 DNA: TGTGCCAGTAAAACGGACAGGCTGAACACTGAAGCTTTCTTT
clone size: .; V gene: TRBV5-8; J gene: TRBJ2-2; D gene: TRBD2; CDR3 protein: CASSLTLGLASNTGELFF; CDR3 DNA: TGTGCCAGCAGCCTGACCCTGGGACTAGCTTCGAACACCGGGGAGCTGTTTTTT
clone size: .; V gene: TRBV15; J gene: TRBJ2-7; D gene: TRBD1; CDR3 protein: CATSRGDRGQPYEQYF; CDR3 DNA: TGTGCCACCAGCAGAGGTGACAGGGGCCAACCCTACGAGCAGTACTTC
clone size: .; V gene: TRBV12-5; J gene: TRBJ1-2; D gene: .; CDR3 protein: CASVSDSLRLYGYTF; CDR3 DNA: TGTGCTAGTGTCTCCGACAGCCTACGTCTCTATGGCTACACCTTC
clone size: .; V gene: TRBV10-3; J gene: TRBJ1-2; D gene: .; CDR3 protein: CAISETGLGGYTF; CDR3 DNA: TGTGCCATCAGTGAGACAGGGCTGGGTGGCTACACCTTC
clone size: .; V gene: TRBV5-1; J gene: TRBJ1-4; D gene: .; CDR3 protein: CASSLSYRPNEKLFF; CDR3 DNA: TGCGCCAGCAGCTTGTCCTACAGACCAAATGAAAAACTGTTTTTT
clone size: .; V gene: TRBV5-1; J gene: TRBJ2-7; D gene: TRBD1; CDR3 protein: CASSPRWDSPYEQYF; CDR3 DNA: TGCGCCAGCAGCCCGAGGTGGGACAGTCCCTACGAGCAGTACTTC
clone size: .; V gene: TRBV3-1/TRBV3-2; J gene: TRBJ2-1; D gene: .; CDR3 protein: CASSQDFNSYNEQFF; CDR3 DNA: TGTGCCAGCAGCCAAGATTTCAATTCCTACAATGAGCAGTTCTTC
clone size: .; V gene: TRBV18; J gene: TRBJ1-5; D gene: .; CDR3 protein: CASSPLEGGNQPQHF; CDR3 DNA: TGTGCCAGCTCACCCCTAGAAGGGGGCAATCAGCCCCAGCATTTT
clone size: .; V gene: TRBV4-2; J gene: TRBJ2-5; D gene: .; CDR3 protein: CASSQGVLAQETQYF; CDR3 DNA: TGTGCCAGCAGCCAAGGGGTACTAGCTCAAGAGACCCAGTACTTC
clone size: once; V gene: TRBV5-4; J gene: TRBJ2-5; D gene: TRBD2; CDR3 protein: CASSRLAGGETQYF; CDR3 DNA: TGTGCCAGCAGCCGACTAGCGGGAGGAGAGACCCAGTACTTC
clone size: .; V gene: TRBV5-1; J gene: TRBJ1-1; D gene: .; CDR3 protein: CASSQGQGEAFF; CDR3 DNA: TGCGCCAGCAGCCAGGGGCAGGGCGAAGCTTTCTTT
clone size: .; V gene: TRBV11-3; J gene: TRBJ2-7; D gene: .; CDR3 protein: CASSLAGHYEQYF; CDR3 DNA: TGTGCCAGCAGCTTAGCTGGCCACTACGAGCAGTACTTC
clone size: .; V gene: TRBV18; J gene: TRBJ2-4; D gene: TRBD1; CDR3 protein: CASSRTGTGDLVVTIQYF; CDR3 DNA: TGTGCCAGCTCACGCACCGGGACAGGGGACCTTGTCGTCACCATTCAGTACTTC
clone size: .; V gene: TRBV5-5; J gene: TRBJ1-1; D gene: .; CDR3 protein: CAASGQDGLNTEAFF; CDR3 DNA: TGTGCCGCCAGCGGGCAGGATGGTCTGAACACTGAAGCTTTCTTT
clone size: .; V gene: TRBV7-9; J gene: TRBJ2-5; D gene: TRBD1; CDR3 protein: CASSVSPRGIETQYF; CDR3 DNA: TGTGCCAGCAGCGTATCGCCCAGGGGGATAGAGACCCAGTACTTC
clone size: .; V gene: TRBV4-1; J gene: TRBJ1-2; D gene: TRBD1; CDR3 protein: CASSQDQWDRGGYTF; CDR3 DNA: TGCGCCAGCAGCCAAGATCAATGGGACAGGGGTGGCTACACCTTC
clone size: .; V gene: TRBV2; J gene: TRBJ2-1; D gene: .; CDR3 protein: CASREKDLLYNEQFF; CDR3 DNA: TGTGCCAGCAGAGAGAAGGATTTACTATACAATGAGCAGTTCTTC
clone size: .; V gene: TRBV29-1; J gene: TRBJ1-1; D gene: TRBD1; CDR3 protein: CSVGGQGAFF; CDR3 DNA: TGCAGCGTTGGGGGACAGGGAGCTTTCTTT
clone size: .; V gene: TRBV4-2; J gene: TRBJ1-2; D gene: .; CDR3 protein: CASSQDYGNGYTF; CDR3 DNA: TGTGCCAGCAGCCAAGATTACGGGAATGGCTACACCTTC
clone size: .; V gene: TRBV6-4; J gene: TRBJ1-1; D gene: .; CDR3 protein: CASSRQGNTEAFF; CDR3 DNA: TGTGCCAGCAGTCGCCAGGGGAACACTGAAGCTTTCTTT
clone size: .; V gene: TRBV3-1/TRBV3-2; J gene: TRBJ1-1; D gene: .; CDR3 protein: CASSQKRGGNTEAFF; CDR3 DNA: TGTGCCAGCAGCCAAAAACGGGGGGGGAACACTGAAGCTTTCTTT